This T cell receptor (beta chain) was recorded in a study of T cell responses to AZD1222 COVID-19 vaccine. Study-wide points: Nearly half of unique spike-specific TCRs reportedly avoided B.1.351 and B.1.1.7 mutated regions. The study found Spike-specific TCR breadth and depth rose after two AZD1222 doses. Repertoires were sampled only after the peak T cell response.

The method was immunoSEQ multiplex PCR; TCRdb's version includes in-frame clones alone and lacks a portion of them. The sample records about 120,000 clones, roughly 88% being singletons. This CDR3 is 10 amino acids long. Germline V lookup: CDR1 SGHAT, CDR2 FQNNGV. V was clipped by 6 bases and J by 5 bases, with 1 base between them. On this clone: Its specificity is unknown.

Specimen: peripheral blood, collected on day 0 of AZD1222 vaccination. The chain recombines TRBV11-2 with TRBJ2-2; D is uncertain. The clonotype was recovered from an adult in good health. DNA of the CDR3: TGTGCCAGCAGTACCGGGGAGCTGTTTTTT. It translates to CASSTGELFF.